This T cell receptor beta chain derives from a study of cytomegalovirus exposure and HLA in healthy donors. Study-level background: Falling in the Caucasian-associated ancestry cluster were roughly 80% of 350 to 400 genotyped donors. Overall study findings and caveats: In all likelihood, a cluster of highly shared sequence variants was a sequencing artifact.

CDR1 LGHNA and CDR2 YNFKEQ come from the germline V gene. CDR3 size: 15 residues. The V end was cut by 1 base, the J end by 5 bases, with 14 bases between. In regard to this clone: As yet, its antigen is unknown.

PCR primers comprised 60 Vbeta and 13 Jbeta primers. Profiling relied on immunoSEQ multiplex PCR, and the TCRdb table lists in-frame clones only, not all of them. Found here are under 150,000 clones, about 80% of them singletons; the top ten hold under 3%. This rearrangement joins TRBV4-2 to TRBJ1-2; tentatively, D is TRBD1 (6 bases). Sequenced sample: PBMCs. This sequence was found in a boy younger than 10 in good health and CMV-seronegative. The CDR3: CASSQAPGEGYGYTF. CDR3 bases: TGTGCCAGCAGCCAAGCTCCAGGGGAAGGGTATGGCTACACCTTC.